These 25 T cell receptor beta chains share one sample of origin, sequenced in a study of T cell repertoires in cytomegalovirus infection. TCRdb ran MiXCR on the reads and lists one entry per CDR3 protein. The sample lists around 180,000 distinct CDR3 sequences; roughly 27% were seen once. Sequenced input: PBMCs. The receptors shown here come from a human donor in good health (CMV status not recorded). Some clones in this sample may be carry-over from other donors' samples.

The V gene is TRBV6-2 or TRBV6-3, the J gene TRBJ2-2; 7 nucleotides match TRBD2. Germline values: CDR1 MNHEY, CDR2 SVGEGT. The J segment lost 3 bases and the V segment lost 0 bases, leaving 7 bases of the junction unmatched. This CDR3 comprises 17 residues. This chain's CDR3 is CASSYSRSGGDTGELFF. The DNA of the CDR3 is TGTGCCAGCAGTTACTCGAGGTCTGGGGGGGACACCGGGGAGCTGTTTTTT.

The chain uses TRBV6-5 and TRBJ1-2; tentative D call: TRBD1 (5 bases). Germline CDR1 is MNHEY and CDR2 is SVGAGI. Trimming left V 4 bases short and J 4 bases short, with 13 bases between. CDR3 length: 14 residues. Here the CDR3 reads CASSSRQPPYGYTF. CDR3 in DNA: TGTGCCAGCAGTTCCCGACAGCCACCCTATGGCTACACCTTC.

This chain uses TRBV7-8 with TRBJ1-3; 8 positions agree with TRBD1. This CDR3 is 15 amino acids long. In germline, CDR1 is SGHVS, CDR2 FQNEAQ. V was pared by 5 bases and J by 3 bases, with 6 bases of the junction left unmatched. The DNA of the CDR3 is TGTGCCAGCAGCCCCCACAGGGGGAATGGAAACACCATATATTTT. This encodes CASSPHRGNGNTIYF.

This clonotype has ten or more counts. The J gene is TRBJ2-2, the V gene TRBV7-2, with 8 bases that match TRBD2. Losses at the gene ends were 5 bases for V and 6 bases for J; bases not matched to a gene: 14. The germline V gene has CDR1 SGHTA and CDR2 FQGNSA. The CDR3 sequence is 17 residues long. The CDR3 sequence: CASSPQSGGEHAGELFF. The CDR3 DNA is TGTGCCAGCAGCCCCCAAAGCGGGGGCGAACACGCCGGGGAGCTGTTTTTT. Supplemented by reference TRBV7-2 and TRBJ2-2, the full variable domain reads GAGVSQSPSNKVTEKGKDVELRCDPISGHTALYWYRQSLGQGLEFLIYFQGNSAPDKSGLPSDRFSAERTGGSVSTLTIQRTQQEDSAVYLCASSPQSGGEHAGELFFGEGSRLTVL.

The chain links TRBV7-3 to TRBJ1-2; D remains ambiguous. Trimming took off 2 bases at V and 3 bases at J, with 10 bases between the two ends. Germline V gene lookup returns CDR1 SGHTA and CDR2 FQGTGA. CDR3 length: 14 residues. Written as DNA, the CDR3 is TGTGCCAGCAGCTTAGAGCAGCGGGACTATGGCTACACCTTC. Residues: CASSLEQRDYGYTF.

This clonotype was seen a few times. V is TRBV12-3 or TRBV12-4 and J is TRBJ1-5; possible D gene TRBD1, 6 bases. This CDR3 region has 15 residues. The ends were cut back, 3 bases at V and 3 bases at J, with 12 bases in the middle. The DNA of the CDR3 is TGTGCCAGCAGTTTGAGCAGGGGCCCCAATCAGCCCCAGCATTTT. It codes for CASSLSRGPNQPQHF.

The gene calls are TRBV19 and TRBJ2-1; TRBD1 matches 7 bases. CDR3 length equals 13 residues. CDR1 and CDR2 (germline): LNHDA, SQIVND (reference sequence). V trimming: 5 bases; J trimming: 5 bases; junction bases outside the gene matches: 3. This CDR3 reads CASSVDRNNEQFF. The CDR3 DNA sequence: TGTGCCAGTAGTGTGGACAGGAACAATGAGCAGTTCTTC. The complete variable domain, with remaining parts taken from reference TRBV19 and TRBJ2-1, reads DGGITQSPKYLFRKEGQNVTLSCEQNLNHDAMYWYRQDPGQGLRLIYYSQIVNDFQKGDIAEGYSVSREKKESFPLTVTSAQKNPTAFYLCASSVDRNNEQFFGPGTRLTVL.

This clonotype showed up just once. The chain couples TRBV6-6 to TRBJ1-2; maybe TRBD1 (6 bases). CDR3 length: 15 amino acids. V gave up 0 bases and J gave up 8 bases, with 16 bases separating them. Germline lookup yields CDR1 MNHNY and CDR2 SVGAGI (reference sequence). CDR3 sequence: CASSYSWGGAAGYTF. The CDR3, as DNA: TGTGCCAGCAGTTACTCGTGGGGGGGGGCGGCCGGCTACACCTTC.

This clonotype was counted ten times or more. The genes are TRBV7-2 and TRBJ1-5; D perhaps matches TRBD1 (6 bases). The CDR3 has 15 residues. Germline V gene lookup returns CDR1 SGHTA and CDR2 FQGNSA. V dropped 2 bases and J dropped 0 bases, with 8 bases sitting between them. CDR3 nucleotide sequence: TGTGCCAGCAGCTTATACAGGGATAGCAATCAGCCCCAGCATTTT. Translating it yields CASSLYRDSNQPQHF.

The rearrangement links TRBV11-2 to TRBJ2-2, with 9 bases aligning to TRBD2. CDR1 is SGHAT, CDR2 FQNNGV, per germline. Trimming at V came to 6 bases and at J to 7 bases, leaving 9 bases not matched to a gene. This CDR3 spans 15 amino acids. CDR3 region: CASRTAGGRGGELFF. Written as DNA, the CDR3 is TGTGCCAGCAGAACAGCGGGGGGCCGGGGCGGGGAGCTGTTTTTT.

This rearrangement joins TRBV18 to TRBJ1-5; maybe TRBD1 (5 bases). This CDR3 is built from 15 residues. Trimming cost V 2 bases and J 3 bases, with 11 bases left between them. The V gene's germline CDR1 is KGHSH and CDR2 LQKENI. CDR3 amino acids: CASSPSPQDNQPQHF. The CDR3 coding sequence is TGTGCCAGCTCACCATCCCCACAGGACAATCAGCCCCAGCATTTT.

This clonotype was picked up a small number of times. The rearrangement links TRBV7-3 to TRBJ1-2; perhaps TRBD1 as D (5 bases). The V gene's germline CDR1 is SGHTA and CDR2 FQGTGA. This CDR3 has 14 amino acids. V was pared by 5 bases and J by 3 bases, with 13 bases between. The CDR3 loop reads CASSLTAGHYGYTF. CDR3 DNA: TGTGCCAGCAGCCTCACAGCGGGGCACTATGGCTACACCTTC. Combining the CDR3 with reference TRBV7-3 and TRBJ1-2 gives the whole variable domain GAGVSQTPSNKVTEKGKYVELRCDPISGHTALYWYRQSLGQGPEFLIYFQGTGAADDSGLPNDRFFAVRPEGSVSTLKIQRTERGDSAVYLCASSLTAGHYGYTFGSGTRLTVV.

This clonotype was counted many times. The CDR3 loop reads CASSEGGYTQYF. CDR3 nucleotide sequence: TGTGCCAGCAGTGAAGGGGGATATACGCAGTATTTT. The chain recombines TRBV2 with TRBJ2-3, with D unresolved. Germline-derived CDR1 and CDR2 are SNHLY and FYNNEI. The CDR3 totals 12 residues. V lost 1 base to trimming and J lost 7 bases, with 6 bases between them.

The chain uses TRBV12-3 or TRBV12-4 and TRBJ1-2; D is unclear. The ends were cut back, 0 bases at V and 5 bases at J, with 7 bases in the middle. The CDR3 has 13 residues. Here the CDR3 DNA reads TGTGCCAGCAGTTTAGCGCCGGGGTATGGCTACACCTTC. Protein: CASSLAPGYGYTF.

This sequence joins TRBV9 and TRBJ2-3; 9 nucleotides line up with TRBD1. The V gene's germline CDR1 is SGDLS and CDR2 YYNGEE. The CDR3 contains 16 residues. The junction had 9 bases not matched to a gene; V was cut back by 3 bases and J by 4 bases. The CDR3 here is CASSARDRASADTQYF. The CDR3 nucleotides read TGTGCCAGCAGCGCCCGGGACAGGGCTTCCGCAGATACGCAGTATTTT.

There are many counts of this clonotype. The chain joins TRBV7-2 to TRBJ1-3; D gene unclear. Trimming removed 2 bases from V and 2 bases from J, with 10 bases in between. The CDR3 runs to 15 residues. Germline CDR1 and CDR2: SGHTA and FQGNSA. This CDR3 is CASSLKERTGNTIYF. CDR3 bases: TGTGCCAGCAGCTTAAAGGAGAGGACTGGAAACACCATATATTTT.

The V call is TRBV5-6, the J call TRBJ2-3, with TRBD1 identical over 8 bases. V shed 3 bases and J 1 base; nucleotides not matched to a gene: 10. Germline values: CDR1 SGHDT, CDR2 YYEEEE. CDR3 length equals 17 residues. The CDR3 DNA follows: TGTGCCAGCAGCTACCAAGACAGGGGCAGGGGCACAGATACGCAGTATTTT. This gives the protein CASSYQDRGRGTDTQYF.

This clonotype was counted a few times. This sequence joins TRBV20-1 and TRBJ1-2; unclear D gene. V lost 3 bases and J 6 bases, leaving 8 bases between the germline ends. The V gene's germline CDR1 is DFQATT and CDR2 SNEGSKA (reference sequence). CDR3 length equals 11 residues. This CDR3 reads CSASLVDGYTF. CDR3 in DNA: TGCAGTGCTAGCTTAGTTGATGGCTACACCTTC.

This clonotype was counted at least ten times. The chain has TRBV7-2 and TRBJ2-1; 9 bases fit TRBD2. Germline trimming cut 2 bases from V and 4 bases from J; bases unmatched to any gene: 12. CDR1 and CDR2 from the germline V gene are SGHTA and FQGNSA. The CDR3 is 18 amino acids. Here the CDR3 reads CASSLFTAGGLKYNEQFF. Here the CDR3 DNA reads TGTGCCAGCAGCTTATTCACAGCGGGGGGATTAAAGTACAATGAGCAGTTCTTC.

In this sample, this clonotype turned up many times. The rearrangement links TRBV7-2 to TRBJ2-1, with D possibly TRBD2 on 6 matching bases. Germline CDR1 is SGHTA and CDR2 is FQGNSA. CDR3 length: 16 residues. Trimming took off 1 base at V and 7 bases at J, with 17 bases between the two ends. The CDR3 region has the DNA TGTGCCAGCAGCTTAGTTAGCGGCCCCCGGGGTAATGAGCAGTTCTTC. Its translation is CASSLVSGPRGNEQFF.

This clonotype was counted a few times. J is TRBJ2-5 and V is TRBV10-3, with 11 bases identical to TRBD2. The CDR3 runs 16 residues. Germline V gene data show CDR1 as ENHRY and CDR2 as SYGVKD. V lost 2 bases, J lost 4 bases, and 6 bases stayed unmatched. The CDR3 protein is CAISETSGGDSETQYF. The CDR3 DNA reads TGTGCCATCAGTGAGACTAGCGGGGGCGACTCAGAGACCCAGTACTTC.

V usage is TRBV20-1 and J usage is TRBJ2-1, with D maybe TRBD1 (6 bases). The end of the DNA aligns better with TRBJ2-7, so the J call may be wrong. The CDR3 runs 14 residues. The germline V gene encodes CDR1 DFQATT and CDR2 SNEGSKA (reference sequence). CDR3 in amino acids: CSARFQGNRNEQYF. For the CDR3, the DNA is TGCAGTGCTAGGTTTCAGGGGAACCGTAATGAGCAGTACTTC.

This clonotype was picked up a small number of times. J is TRBJ2-1 and V is TRBV14; TRBD1 is a possible D gene (6 bases). V was shortened by 3 bases and J by 5 bases, with 20 bases between the two germline ends. The CDR3 runs to 17 residues. In germline, CDR1 is SGHDN, CDR2 FVKESK. The DNA for the CDR3 is TGTGCCAGCAGCCAGTTCCACAGGGTCAAGTCCAACAATGAGCAGTTCTTC. Amino acids: CASSQFHRVKSNNEQFF.

This chain uses TRBV7-6 with TRBJ2-7; perhaps TRBD2 as D (7 bases). Germline V gene lookup returns CDR1 SGHVS and CDR2 FNYEAQ. The CDR3 runs 15 residues. Trimming shortened V by 5 bases and J by 2 bases, and 16 bases separated the two germline ends. CDR3 sequence reads: CASSPGAAGTYEQYF. The CDR3 bases are TGTGCCAGCAGCCCAGGGGCAGCGGGGACCTACGAGCAGTACTTC.

This chain uses TRBV27 with TRBJ1-5; a weak D match, TRBD1 (6 bases). The V gene's germline CDR1 is MNHEY and CDR2 SMNVEV (reference sequence). Trimming removed 5 bases from V and 2 bases from J, with 16 bases in between. The length of the CDR3 is 16 residues. The DNA for the CDR3 is TGTGCCAGCAGTGGGGGGGCATTAATAGGCAATCAGCCCCAGCATTTT. Translated, it gives CASSGGALIGNQPQHF.